This T cell receptor (beta chain) was identified during a study of early T cells in non-severe SARS-CoV-2 infection (dated by TCRdb to about 2021). For the study in its entirety: Because TCR sequencing relied on bulk RNA taken from unsorted whole blood, pairing of alpha and beta chains was not possible.

On the study overall, not on this receptor specifically: Matching against VDJdb was skewed toward anti-spike CD8 responses, likely underestimated virus-specific expansions, and missed private and CD4 specificities.

The study was a case-control design nested within a healthcare worker cohort in London, UK, with weekly nasopharyngeal swab PCR tests and blood sampling. Healthcare workers were enrolled in the week of the UK lockdown, from 23 to 31 March 2020, and were followed every week for up to roughly 15 weeks. The method behind the library was 5' RACE. These reads were obtained on a NextSeq 500. To correct for sequencing error and PCR bias, the TCR library protocol tagged individual cDNA molecules with unique molecular identifiers. TCR alpha and beta chains were both sequenced, and the abundances of alpha and beta sequences in each sample were closely correlated with each other. The paper's processing steps were these. V gene, J gene and CDR3 annotation of TCR sequences was performed with Decombinator V4. TCRs were defined as expanded if a significant change between any two time points was detected under a Poisson model with p below 0.0001. Abundances of TCRs were expressed as counts per million after normalisation to the total number of TCRs sequenced in each sample. TRAV1-2 paired with TRAJ12, TRAJ20 or TRAJ33 defined MAIT TCRs, while TRAV10 paired with TRAJ18 defined iNKT TCRs. VDJdb, accessed 1 November 2021, was searched for CMV, EBV and SARS-CoV-2 annotated TCRs, excluding TCRs annotated for multiple antigens. TCRdb cleaned the public reads at Q25 with fastp, built clones with MiXCR and kept in-frame beta chains. CDR3 protein duplicates are merged, each entry listing the most common genes and DNA. The authors' filters were not applied to this entry. The sample table contains approximately 70,000 distinct CDR3 sequences; only one count was recorded for around 15% of them. 11% to 15% of the sample goes to the ten largest clones.

The CDR3 contains 16 residues, cysteine and phenylalanine counted. Only CDR3 DNA is held: 48 bases, read in frame from base 1. Trimming accounts for 3 bases at V and 5 bases at J, while the number of junction bases matched to no gene is 11. CDR1 SGHTA and CDR2 FQGNSA were looked up in the germline V gene. This clonotype was observed a handful of times. There is no known antigen for this receptor. Per-nucleotide qualities are absent, and no much larger clonotype sits a single base away. The clonotype comes from an adult who was a healthcare worker with PCR-confirmed SARS-CoV-2 infection or an uninfected control (not recorded which). The chain is made from TRBV7-2 and TRBJ2-3; 7 of the junction bases match TRBD2. The sample consisted of whole blood. This receptor has the CDR3 CASSLYITGGQDTQYF. The DNA sequence follows: TGTGCCAGCAGCTTGTATATTACGGGGGGTCAAGATACGCAGTATTTT.